In this sample, the clone carrying this T cell receptor (beta chain) turned up once. This likely reflects a read error, since a far larger clone is one base away. This sample is drawn from a study of low-dose radiotherapy and immunotherapy resistance in tumors. Looking at the study overall: Radiation delivery to Cohort 1 consisted of 0.5 Gy per fraction every 2 weeks, summing to 6.5 Gy. On an every-two-weeks schedule, patients received intravenous nivolumab 240 mg, along with ipilimumab 1 mg/kg every six weeks.

Germline CDR1 reads PRHDT; CDR2 reads FYEKMQ (reference sequence). The CDR3 loop spans 18 amino acids. With 5 bases clipped from V and 4 bases from J, the junction kept 16 bases outside the gene matches. Alpha- and beta-chain coverage of first-strand cDNA came from TRAV- and TRBV-specific primers. The authors amplified TCRs for around 20 PCR cycles with a constant-region primer and a V-primer adapter. Via MiXCR, TCRdb re-called the reads, giving one row per CDR3 protein. The sample contains some 71,000 distinct CDR3 sequences, around 30% of which appear only once. Time point here: before trial treatment. Advanced solid tumors lacking tumor-infiltrating lymphocytes were present in eligible patients.

The chain joins TRBV13 to TRBJ2-3, with 9 bases identical to TRBD2. The sequence was collected from a female donor with ovarian cancer. This specimen was PBMCs, taken before treatment. The CDR3 DNA reads as TGTGCCAGCAGCCGAGCTCCGACTAGCGGAGGGGGCGCAGATACGCAGTATTTT. It translates to CASSRAPTSGGGADTQYF.